Sequencing of this T cell receptor (beta chain) was carried out in a study of Ad26.COV2.S vaccination and SARS-CoV-2 variants. For the study at large: The Ad26.COV2.S arm of the COV1001 trial was where the donor was placed. Findings and limits, study-wide: Recipients of either vaccine or placebo displayed similar breadth of non-spike TCRs.

Treatment here: 19 received Ad26.COV2.S at low or high dose, single or two shots; roughly 5 received placebo; per-sample allocation not given. At day 63 after the first vaccine or placebo injection, samples were drawn. Ad26.COV2.S expressed prefusion-stabilized spike from the original Wuhan strain. The CDR3 has 11 residues. The germline V and J ends were trimmed by 4 bases and 5 bases, with 6 bases remaining between them. Germline V gives CDR1 SEHNR, CDR2 FQNEAQ (reference sequence). Worth noting for this clone: Its matching antigen is unknown. This may arise from a read error, as a much more abundant clone is one base away.

Sequenced by immunoSEQ multiplex PCR; TCRdb stores in-frame clones only, minus some. The sample holds some 460,000 clones, roughly nine tenths seen once. The source was peripheral blood, collected in a trial of Ad26.COV2.S vaccine versus placebo. The rearrangement joins TRBV7-9 to TRBJ2-7; no firm D call. This sequence originates from a person aged 18 to 59 who received the Ad26.COV2.S COVID-19 vaccine or a placebo. CDR3 in DNA: TGTGCCAGCAGCTCATCCCACGAGCAGTACTTC. It specifies CASSSSHEQYF.